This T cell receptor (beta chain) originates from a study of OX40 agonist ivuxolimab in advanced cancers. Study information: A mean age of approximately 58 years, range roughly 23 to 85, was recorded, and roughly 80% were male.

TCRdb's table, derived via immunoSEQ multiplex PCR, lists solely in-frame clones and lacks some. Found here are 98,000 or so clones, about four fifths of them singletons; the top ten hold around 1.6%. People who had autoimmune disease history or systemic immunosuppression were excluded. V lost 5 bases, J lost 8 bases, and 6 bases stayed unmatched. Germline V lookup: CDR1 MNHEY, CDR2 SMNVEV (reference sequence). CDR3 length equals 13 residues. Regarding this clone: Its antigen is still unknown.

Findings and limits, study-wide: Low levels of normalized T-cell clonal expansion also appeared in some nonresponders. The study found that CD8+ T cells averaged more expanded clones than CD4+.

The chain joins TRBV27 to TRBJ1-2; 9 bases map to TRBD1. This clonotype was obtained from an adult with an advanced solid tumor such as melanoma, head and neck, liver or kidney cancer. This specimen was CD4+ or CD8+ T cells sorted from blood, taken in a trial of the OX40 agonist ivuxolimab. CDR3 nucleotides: TGTGCCAGCAGTCCAGGGACAGGGAAGGGCTACACCTTC. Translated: CASSPGTGKGYTF.